This TCR beta chain was sequenced during a study of T cells in Graves' hyperthyroidism and ophthalmopathy. Study at large: Initial diagnosis, before any treatment, was when peripheral blood was collected.

Patients with uncontrolled infections, other autoimmune diseases, pregnancy or lactation were excluded. It was over 9.5 ml of fresh peripheral blood that supplied the PBMCs. Amplified TCR beta CDR3 regions derived from RNA transcripts. The HTBI primer set served for first-round RT-PCR of the TCR CDR3. TCRdb fed the multiplex PCR reads into MiXCR, producing one record per CDR3 protein. Altogether fewer than 900,000 distinct CDR3 sequences are present, around 15% being singletons, with the ten largest covering roughly 8%. This clonotype was detected many times. The CDR3 covers 16 residues. The germline V gene encodes CDR1 SNHLY and CDR2 FYNNEI. J gave up 0 bases and V 11 bases, and 14 bases lay outside the gene matches.

The TCR was taken from a man aged 18 to 29 with Graves' hyperthyroidism. Sequencing was carried out using blood. This chain connects TRBV2 to TRBJ2-3; TRBD2 matches 7 bases. CDR3 DNA sequence: TGTGCCTACGTTGGCGGGAGCACTCCTAGCACAGATACGCAGTATTTT. Its protein product is CAYVGGSTPSTDTQYF. The entire variable domain, with the rest obtained from reference TRBV2 and TRBJ2-3, is as follows: EPEVTQTPSHQVTQMGQEVILRCVPISNHLYFYWYRQILGQKVEFLVSFYNNEISEKSEIFDDQFSVERPDGSNFTLKIRSTKLEDSAMYFCAYVGGSTPSTDTQYFGPGTRLTVL.